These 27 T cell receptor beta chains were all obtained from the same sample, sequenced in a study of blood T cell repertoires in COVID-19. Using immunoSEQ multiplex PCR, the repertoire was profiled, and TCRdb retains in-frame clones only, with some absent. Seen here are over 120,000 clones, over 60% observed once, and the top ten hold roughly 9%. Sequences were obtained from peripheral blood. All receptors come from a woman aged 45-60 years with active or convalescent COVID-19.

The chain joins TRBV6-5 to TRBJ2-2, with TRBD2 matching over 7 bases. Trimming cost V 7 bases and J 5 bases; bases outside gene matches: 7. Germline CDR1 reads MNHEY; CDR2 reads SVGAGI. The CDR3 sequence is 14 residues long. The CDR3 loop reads CASTRGEGTGELFF. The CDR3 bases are TGTGCCAGCACCCGGGGGGAAGGGACCGGGGAGCTGTTTTTT.

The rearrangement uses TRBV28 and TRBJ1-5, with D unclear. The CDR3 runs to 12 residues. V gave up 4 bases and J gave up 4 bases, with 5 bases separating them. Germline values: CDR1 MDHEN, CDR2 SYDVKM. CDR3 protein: CASSSRNQPQHF. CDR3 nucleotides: TGTGCCAGCAGTTCCCGTAATCAGCCCCAGCATTTT.

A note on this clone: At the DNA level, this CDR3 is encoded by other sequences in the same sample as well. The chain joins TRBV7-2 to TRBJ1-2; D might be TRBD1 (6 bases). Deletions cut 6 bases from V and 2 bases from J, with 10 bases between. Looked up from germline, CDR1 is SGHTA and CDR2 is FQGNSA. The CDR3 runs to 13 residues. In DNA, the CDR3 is TGTGCCAGCAGTTTACAGGGAAACTATGGCTACACCTTC. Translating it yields CASSLQGNYGYTF.

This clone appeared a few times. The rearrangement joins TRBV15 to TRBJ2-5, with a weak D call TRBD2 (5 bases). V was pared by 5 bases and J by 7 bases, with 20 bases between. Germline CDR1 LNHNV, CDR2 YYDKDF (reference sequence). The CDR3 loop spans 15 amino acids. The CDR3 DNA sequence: TGTGCCACCAGCTTCGCGGGTCCCCTATCTGGGACCCAGTACTTC. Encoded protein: CATSFAGPLSGTQYF.

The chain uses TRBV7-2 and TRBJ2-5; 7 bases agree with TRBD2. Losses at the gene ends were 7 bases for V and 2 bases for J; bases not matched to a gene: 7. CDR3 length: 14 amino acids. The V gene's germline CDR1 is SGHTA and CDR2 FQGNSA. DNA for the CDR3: TGTGCCAGCAAGGGAGGGCTATTACAAGAGACCCAGTACTTC. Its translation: CASKGGLLQETQYF.

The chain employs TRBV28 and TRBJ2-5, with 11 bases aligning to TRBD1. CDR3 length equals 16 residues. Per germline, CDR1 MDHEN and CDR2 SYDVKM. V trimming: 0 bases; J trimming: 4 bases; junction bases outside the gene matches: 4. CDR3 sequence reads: CASSLWGQGGLETQYF. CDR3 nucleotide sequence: TGTGCCAGCAGTTTATGGGGACAGGGGGGGTTAGAGACCCAGTACTTC. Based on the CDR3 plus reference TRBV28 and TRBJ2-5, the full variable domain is DVKVTQSSRYLVKRTGEKVFLECVQDMDHENMFWYRQDPGLGLRLIYFSYDVKMKEKGDIPEGYSVSREKKERFSLILESASTNQTSMYLCASSLWGQGGLETQYFGPGTRLLVL.

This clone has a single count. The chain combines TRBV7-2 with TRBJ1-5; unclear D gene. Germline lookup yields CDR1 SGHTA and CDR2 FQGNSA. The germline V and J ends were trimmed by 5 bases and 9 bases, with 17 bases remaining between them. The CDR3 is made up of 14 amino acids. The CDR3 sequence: CASSLEPGYRPQHF. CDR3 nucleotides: TGTGCCAGCAGCCTGGAACCGGGATATCGGCCCCAGCATTTT.

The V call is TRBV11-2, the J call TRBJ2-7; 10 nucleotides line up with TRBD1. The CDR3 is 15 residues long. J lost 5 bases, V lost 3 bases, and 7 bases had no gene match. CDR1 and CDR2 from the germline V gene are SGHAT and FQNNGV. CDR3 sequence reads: CASSLDRGKWNEQYF. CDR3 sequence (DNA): TGTGCCAGCAGCTTGGACAGGGGGAAGTGGAACGAGCAGTACTTC. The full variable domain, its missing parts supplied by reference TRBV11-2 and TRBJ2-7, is EAGVAQSPRYKIIEKRQSVAFWCNPISGHATLYWYQQILGQGPKLLIQFQNNGVVDDSQLPKDRFSAERLKGVDSTLKIQPAKLEDSAVYLCASSLDRGKWNEQYFGPGTRLTVT.

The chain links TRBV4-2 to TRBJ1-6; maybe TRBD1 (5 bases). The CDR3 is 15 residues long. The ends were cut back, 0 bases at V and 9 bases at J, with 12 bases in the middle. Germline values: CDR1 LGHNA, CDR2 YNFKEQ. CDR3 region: CASSQDYARASPLHF. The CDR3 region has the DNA TGTGCCAGCAGCCAAGACTACGCCAGGGCTTCACCCCTCCACTTT.

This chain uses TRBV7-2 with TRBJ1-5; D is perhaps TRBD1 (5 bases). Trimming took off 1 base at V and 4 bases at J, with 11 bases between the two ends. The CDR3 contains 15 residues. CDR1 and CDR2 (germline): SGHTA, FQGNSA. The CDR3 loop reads CASSLGLRANQPQHF. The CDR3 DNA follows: TGTGCCAGCAGCTTAGGTCTCAGGGCGAATCAGCCCCAGCATTTT.

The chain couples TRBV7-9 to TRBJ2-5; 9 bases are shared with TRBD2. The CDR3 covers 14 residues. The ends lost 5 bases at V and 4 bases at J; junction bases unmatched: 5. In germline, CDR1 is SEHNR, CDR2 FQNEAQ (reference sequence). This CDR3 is CASSPGLARETQYF. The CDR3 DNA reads TGTGCCAGCAGCCCGGGACTAGCCCGAGAGACCCAGTACTTC. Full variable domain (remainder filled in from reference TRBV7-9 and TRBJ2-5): DTGVSQNPRHKITKRGQNVTFRCDPISEHNRLYWYRQTLGQGPEFLTYFQNEAQLEKSRLLSDRFSAERPKGSFSTLEIQRTEQGDSAMYLCASSPGLARETQYFGPGTRLLVL.

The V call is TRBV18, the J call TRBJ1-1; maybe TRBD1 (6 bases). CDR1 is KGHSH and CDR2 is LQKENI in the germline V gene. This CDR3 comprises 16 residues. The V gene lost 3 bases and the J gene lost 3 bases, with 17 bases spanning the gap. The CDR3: CASSPRGGDPYTEAFF. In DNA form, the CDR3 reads TGTGCCAGCTCACCCCGGGGGGGCGACCCATACACTGAAGCTTTCTTT.

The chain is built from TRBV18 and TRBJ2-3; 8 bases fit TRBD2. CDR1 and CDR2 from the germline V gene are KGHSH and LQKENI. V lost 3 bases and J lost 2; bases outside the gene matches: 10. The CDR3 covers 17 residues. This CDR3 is CASSPPRGSGNTDTQYF. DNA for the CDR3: TGTGCCAGCTCACCCCCTCGAGGTAGCGGGAACACAGATACGCAGTATTTT.

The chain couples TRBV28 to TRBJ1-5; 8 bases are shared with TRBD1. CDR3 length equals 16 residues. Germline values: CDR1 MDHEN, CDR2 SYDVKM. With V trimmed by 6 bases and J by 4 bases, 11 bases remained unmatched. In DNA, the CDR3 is TGTGCCAGCAGCTCACTAGGACAGGGACCAAATCAGCCCCAGCATTTT. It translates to CASSSLGQGPNQPQHF.

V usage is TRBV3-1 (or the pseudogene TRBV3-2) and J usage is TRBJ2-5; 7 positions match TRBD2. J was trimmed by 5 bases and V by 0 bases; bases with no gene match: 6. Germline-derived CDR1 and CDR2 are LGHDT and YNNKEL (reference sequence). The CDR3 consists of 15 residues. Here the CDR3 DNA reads TGTGCCAGCAGCCAAGATCTGGGAGGGATGGAGACCCAGTACTTC. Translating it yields CASSQDLGGMETQYF.

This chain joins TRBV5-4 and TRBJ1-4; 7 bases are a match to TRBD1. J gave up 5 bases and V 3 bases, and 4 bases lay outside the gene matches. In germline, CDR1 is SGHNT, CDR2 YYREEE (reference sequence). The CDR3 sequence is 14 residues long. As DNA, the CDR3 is TGTGCCAGCAGCTCAGGGGGTGTAAATGAAAAACTGTTTTTT. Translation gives CASSSGGVNEKLFF. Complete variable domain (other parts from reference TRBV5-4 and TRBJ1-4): ETGVTQSPTHLIKTRGQQVTLRCSSQSGHNTVSWYQQALGQGPQFIFQYYREEENGRGNFPPRFSGLQFPNYSSELNVNALELDDSALYLCASSSGGVNEKLFFGSGTQLSVL.

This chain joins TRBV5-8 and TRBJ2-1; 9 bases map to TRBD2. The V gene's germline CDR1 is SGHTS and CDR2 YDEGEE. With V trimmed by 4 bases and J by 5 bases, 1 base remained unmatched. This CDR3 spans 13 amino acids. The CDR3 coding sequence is TGTGCCAGCAGCCGGACTAGCGACAATGAGCAGTTCTTC. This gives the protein CASSRTSDNEQFF.

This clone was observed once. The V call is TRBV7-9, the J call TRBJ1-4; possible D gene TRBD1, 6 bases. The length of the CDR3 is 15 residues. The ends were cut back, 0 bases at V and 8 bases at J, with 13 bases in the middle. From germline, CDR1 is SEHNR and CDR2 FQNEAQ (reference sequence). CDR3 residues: CASSLATGESEKLFF. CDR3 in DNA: TGTGCCAGCAGCTTAGCGACAGGAGAAAGCGAAAAACTGTTTTTT. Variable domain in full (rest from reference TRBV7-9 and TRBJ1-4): DTGVSQNPRHKITKRGQNVTFRCDPISEHNRLYWYRQTLGQGPEFLTYFQNEAQLEKSRLLSDRFSAERPKGSFSTLEIQRTEQGDSAMYLCASSLATGESEKLFFGSGTQLSVL.

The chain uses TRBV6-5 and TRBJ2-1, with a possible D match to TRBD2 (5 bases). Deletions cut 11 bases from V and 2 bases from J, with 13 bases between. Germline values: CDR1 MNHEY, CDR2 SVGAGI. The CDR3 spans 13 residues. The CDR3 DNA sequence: TGTGCCGGCGAGATCGGGGCCTACAATGAGCAGTTCTTC. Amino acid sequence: CAGEIGAYNEQFF.

This CDR3 reads CASRVGSIWNEQFF. DNA of the CDR3: TGTGCCAGCAGGGTCGGGAGTATTTGGAATGAGCAGTTCTTC. The chain uses TRBV6-5 and TRBJ2-1; the D gene is possibly TRBD2 (6 bases). V was clipped by 6 bases and J by 7 bases, with 16 bases between them. This CDR3 spans 14 amino acids. CDR1 is MNHEY, CDR2 SVGAGI, per germline.

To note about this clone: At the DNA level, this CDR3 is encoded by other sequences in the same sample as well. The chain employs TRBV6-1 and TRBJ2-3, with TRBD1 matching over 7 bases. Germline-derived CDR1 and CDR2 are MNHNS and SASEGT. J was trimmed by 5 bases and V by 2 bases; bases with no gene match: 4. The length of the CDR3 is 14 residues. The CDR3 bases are TGTGCCAGCAGTGAAAGGGGGCATGGAGATACGCAGTATTTT. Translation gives CASSERGHGDTQYF.

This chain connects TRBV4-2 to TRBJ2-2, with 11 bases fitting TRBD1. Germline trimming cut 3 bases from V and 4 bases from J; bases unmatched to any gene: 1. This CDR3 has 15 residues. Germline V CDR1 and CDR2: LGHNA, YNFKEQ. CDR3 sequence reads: CASSQDRGLTGELFF. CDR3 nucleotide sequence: TGTGCCAGCAGCCAGGACAGGGGGCTCACCGGGGAGCTGTTTTTT.

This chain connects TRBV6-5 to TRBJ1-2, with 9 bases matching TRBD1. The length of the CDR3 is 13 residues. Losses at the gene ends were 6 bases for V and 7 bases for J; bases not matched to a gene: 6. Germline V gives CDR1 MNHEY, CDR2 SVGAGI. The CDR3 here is CASRNRDRVGYTF. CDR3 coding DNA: TGTGCCAGCAGAAACCGGGACAGGGTTGGCTACACCTTC.

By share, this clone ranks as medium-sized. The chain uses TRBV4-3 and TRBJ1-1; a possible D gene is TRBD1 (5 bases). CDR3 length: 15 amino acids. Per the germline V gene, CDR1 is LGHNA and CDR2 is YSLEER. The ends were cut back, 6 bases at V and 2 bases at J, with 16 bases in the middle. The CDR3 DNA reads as TGCGCCAGCAGGCAGGGTATATCCTCCAACACTGAAGCTTTCTTT. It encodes CASRQGISSNTEAFF.

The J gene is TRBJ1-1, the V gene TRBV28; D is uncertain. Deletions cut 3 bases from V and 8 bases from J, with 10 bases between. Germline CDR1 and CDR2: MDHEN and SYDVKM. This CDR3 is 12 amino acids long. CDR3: CASSLRRREAFF. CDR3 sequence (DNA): TGTGCCAGCAGTTTGCGGCGCCGGGAAGCTTTCTTT. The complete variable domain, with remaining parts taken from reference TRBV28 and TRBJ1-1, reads DVKVTQSSRYLVKRTGEKVFLECVQDMDHENMFWYRQDPGLGLRLIYFSYDVKMKEKGDIPEGYSVSREKKERFSLILESASTNQTSMYLCASSLRRREAFFGQGTRLTVV.

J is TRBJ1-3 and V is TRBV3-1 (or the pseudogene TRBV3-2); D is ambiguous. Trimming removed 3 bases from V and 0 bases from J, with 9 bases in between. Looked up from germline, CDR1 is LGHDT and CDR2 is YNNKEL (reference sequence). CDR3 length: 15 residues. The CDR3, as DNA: TGTGCCAGCAGCCAGGTGCGCACCTCTGGAAACACCATATATTTT. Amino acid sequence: CASSQVRTSGNTIYF.

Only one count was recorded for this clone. CDR3 bases: TGTGCCAGCAGCCAAGAATGGGGGGGCATCGACGAGCAGTACTTC. Translated: CASSQEWGGIDEQYF. The genes are TRBV14 and TRBJ2-7, with D possibly TRBD2 on 7 matching bases. Deletions cut 0 bases from V and 5 bases from J, with 14 bases between. Germline CDR1 reads SGHDN; CDR2 reads FVKESK. This CDR3 has 15 residues.